This entry concerns a single T cell receptor beta chain. This specimen includes other DNA sequences encoding the same CDR3. The data derive from a study of blood T cell repertoires in COVID-19. For the study at large: Specimens from acute and convalescent COVID-19 originated in the United States, Italy and Spain. PBMCs, B-cell-depleted T cells, or T cells were the source of the cDNA or gDNA that made up the material.

The CDR3 loop spans 14 amino acids. CDR1 SGHTA and CDR2 FQGNSA come from the germline V gene. V shed 2 bases and J 6 bases; nucleotides not matched to a gene: 5. Study processing details: Using reference gene primer amplification, nucleated cell counts were estimated. The protocol was immunoSEQ multiplex PCR, while the TCRdb copy is restricted to in-frame clones and leaves out a portion. That table gives V, J and clone size, and the DNA gave D and trimming. This sample yields approximately 200,000 clones, of which 70% to 90% are seen a single time; approximately 9.9% belongs to the top ten. The sample was peripheral blood. The chain combines TRBV7-2 with TRBJ2-3; 7 bases align to TRBD2. The clonotype comes from a human donor with active or convalescent COVID-19. The donor label of this sample is uncertain. This chain's CDR3 is CASSLLAGADTQYF. Written as DNA, the CDR3 is TGTGCCAGCAGCTTATTGGCGGGAGCGGATACGCAGTATTTT.